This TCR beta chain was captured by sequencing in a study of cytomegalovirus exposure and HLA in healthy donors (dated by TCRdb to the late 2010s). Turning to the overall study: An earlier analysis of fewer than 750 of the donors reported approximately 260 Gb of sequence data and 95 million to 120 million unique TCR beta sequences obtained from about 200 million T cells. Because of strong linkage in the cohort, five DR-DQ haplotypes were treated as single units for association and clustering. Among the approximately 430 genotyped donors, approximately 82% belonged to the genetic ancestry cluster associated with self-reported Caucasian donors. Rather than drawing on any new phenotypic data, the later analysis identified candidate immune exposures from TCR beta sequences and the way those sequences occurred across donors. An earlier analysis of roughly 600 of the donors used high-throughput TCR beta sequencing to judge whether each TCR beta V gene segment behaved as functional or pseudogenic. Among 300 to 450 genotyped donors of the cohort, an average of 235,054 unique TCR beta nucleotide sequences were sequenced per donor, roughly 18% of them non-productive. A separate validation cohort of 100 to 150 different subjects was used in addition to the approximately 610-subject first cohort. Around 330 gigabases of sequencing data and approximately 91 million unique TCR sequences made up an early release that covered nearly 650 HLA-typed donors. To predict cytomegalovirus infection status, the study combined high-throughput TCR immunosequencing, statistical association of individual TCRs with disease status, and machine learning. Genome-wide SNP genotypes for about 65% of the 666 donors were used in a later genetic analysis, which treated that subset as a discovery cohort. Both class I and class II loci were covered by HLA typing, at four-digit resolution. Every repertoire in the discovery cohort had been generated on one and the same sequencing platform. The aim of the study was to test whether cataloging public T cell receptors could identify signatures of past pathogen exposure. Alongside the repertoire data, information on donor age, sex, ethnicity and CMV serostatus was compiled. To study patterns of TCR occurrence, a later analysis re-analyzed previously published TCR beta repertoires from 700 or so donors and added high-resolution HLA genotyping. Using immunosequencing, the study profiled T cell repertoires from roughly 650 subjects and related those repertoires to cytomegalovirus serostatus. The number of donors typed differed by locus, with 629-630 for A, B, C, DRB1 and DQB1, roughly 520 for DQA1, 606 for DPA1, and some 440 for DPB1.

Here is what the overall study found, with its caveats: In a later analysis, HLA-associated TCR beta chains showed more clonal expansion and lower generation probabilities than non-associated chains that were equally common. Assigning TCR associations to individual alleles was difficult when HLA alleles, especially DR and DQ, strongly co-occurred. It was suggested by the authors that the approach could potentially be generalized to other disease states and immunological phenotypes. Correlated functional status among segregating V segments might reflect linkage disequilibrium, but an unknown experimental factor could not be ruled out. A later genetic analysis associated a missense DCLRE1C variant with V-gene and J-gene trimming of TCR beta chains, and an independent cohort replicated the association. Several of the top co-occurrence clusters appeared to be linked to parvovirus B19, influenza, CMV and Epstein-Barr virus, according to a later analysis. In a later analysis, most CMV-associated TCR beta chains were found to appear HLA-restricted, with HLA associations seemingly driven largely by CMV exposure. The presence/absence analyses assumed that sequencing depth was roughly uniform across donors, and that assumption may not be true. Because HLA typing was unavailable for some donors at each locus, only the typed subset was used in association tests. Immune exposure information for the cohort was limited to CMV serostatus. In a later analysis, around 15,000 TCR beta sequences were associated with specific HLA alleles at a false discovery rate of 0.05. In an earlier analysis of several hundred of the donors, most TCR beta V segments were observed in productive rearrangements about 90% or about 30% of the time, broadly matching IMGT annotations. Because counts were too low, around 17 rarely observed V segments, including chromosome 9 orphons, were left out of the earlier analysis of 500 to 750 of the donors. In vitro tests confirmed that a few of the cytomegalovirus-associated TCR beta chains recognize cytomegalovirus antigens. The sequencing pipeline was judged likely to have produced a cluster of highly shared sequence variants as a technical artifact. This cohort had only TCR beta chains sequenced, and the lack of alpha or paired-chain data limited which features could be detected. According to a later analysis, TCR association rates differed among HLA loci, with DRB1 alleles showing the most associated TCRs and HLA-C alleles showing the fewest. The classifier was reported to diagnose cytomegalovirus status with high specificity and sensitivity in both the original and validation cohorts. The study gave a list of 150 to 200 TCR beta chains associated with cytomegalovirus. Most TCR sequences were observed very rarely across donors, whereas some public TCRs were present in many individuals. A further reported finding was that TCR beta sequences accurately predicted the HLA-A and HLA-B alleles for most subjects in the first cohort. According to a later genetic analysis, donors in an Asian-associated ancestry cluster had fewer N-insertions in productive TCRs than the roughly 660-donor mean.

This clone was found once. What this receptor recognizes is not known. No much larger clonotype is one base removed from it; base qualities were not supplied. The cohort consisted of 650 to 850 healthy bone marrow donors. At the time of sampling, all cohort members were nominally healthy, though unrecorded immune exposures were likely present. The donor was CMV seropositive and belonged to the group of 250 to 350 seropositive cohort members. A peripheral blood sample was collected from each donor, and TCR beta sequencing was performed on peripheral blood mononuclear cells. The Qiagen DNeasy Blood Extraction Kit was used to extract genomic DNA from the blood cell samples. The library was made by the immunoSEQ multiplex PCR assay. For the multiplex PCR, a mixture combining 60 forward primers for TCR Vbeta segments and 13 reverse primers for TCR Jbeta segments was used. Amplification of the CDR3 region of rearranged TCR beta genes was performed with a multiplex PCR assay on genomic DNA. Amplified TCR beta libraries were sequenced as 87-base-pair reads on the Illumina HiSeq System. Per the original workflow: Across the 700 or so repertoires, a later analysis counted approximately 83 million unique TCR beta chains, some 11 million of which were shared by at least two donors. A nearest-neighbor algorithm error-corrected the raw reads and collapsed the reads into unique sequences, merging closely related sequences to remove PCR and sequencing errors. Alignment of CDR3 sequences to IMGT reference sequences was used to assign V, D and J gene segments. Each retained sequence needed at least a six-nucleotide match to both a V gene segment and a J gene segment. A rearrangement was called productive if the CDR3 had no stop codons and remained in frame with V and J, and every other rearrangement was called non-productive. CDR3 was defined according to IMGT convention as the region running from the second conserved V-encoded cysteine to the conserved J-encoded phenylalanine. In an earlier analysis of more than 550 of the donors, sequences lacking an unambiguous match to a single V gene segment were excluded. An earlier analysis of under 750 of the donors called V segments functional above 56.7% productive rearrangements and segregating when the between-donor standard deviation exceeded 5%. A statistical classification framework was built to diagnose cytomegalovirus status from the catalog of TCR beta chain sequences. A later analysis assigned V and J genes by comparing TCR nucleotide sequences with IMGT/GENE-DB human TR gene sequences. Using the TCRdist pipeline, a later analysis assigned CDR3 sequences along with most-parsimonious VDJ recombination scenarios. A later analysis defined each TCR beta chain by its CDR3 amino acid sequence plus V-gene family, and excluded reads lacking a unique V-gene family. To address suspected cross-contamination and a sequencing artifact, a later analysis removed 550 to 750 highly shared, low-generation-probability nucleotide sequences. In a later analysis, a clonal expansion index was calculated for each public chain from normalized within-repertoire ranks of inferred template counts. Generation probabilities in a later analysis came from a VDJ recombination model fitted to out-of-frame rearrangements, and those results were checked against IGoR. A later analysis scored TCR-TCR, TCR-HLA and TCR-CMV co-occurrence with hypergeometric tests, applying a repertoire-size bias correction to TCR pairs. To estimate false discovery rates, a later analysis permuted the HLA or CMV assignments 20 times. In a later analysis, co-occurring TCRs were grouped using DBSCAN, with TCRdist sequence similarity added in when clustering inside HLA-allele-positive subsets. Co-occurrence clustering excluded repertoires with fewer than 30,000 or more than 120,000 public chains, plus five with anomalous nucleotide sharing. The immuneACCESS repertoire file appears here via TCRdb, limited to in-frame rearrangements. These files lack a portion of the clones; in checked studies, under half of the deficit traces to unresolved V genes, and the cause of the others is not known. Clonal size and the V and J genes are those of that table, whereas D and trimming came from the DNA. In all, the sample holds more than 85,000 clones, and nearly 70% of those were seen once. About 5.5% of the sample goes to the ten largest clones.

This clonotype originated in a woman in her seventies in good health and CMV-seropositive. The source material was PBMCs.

The CDR3 region reads CAWNMNTEAFF. The nucleotide sequence is given as TGTGCCTGGAACATGAACACTGAAGCTTTCTTT. The V and J segments used are TRBV30 and TRBJ1-1; the D gene cannot be resolved reliably. The germline V gene (reference sequence) yields GTSNPN for CDR1 and SVGIG for CDR2. At the junction V is shortened by 4 bases and J by 0 bases, with 3 bases in between. The CDR3, from cysteine to phenylalanine, totals 11 residues. Only the CDR3 DNA is retained, 33 bases long and in frame from the first base. The full variable domain, completed from the reference TRBV30 and TRBJ1-1 proteins outside the CDR3, reads SQTIHQWPATLVQPVGSPLSLECTVEGTSNPNLYWYRQAAGRGLQLLFYSVGIGQISSEVPQNLSASRPQDRQFILSSKKLLLSDSGFYLCAWNMNTEAFFGQGTRLTVV.